Shown below are 8 T cell receptor beta chains from a single sample sequenced in a study of T cell changes during pregnancy in multiple sclerosis. The assay was immunoSEQ multiplex PCR, and TCRdb's table has in-frame clones only and misses some. The table shows about 61,000 clones, with around 90% occurring only once. Sequences were derived from peripheral blood, sampled in the first trimester of pregnancy. The receptors originated from a female donor in good health, enrolled as a control in a pregnancy study.

This clone was seen once. J is TRBJ2-1 and V is TRBV2; 8 positions match TRBD1. The CDR3 is 15 amino acids. The ends lost 5 bases at V and 3 bases at J; junction bases unmatched: 6. Germline V CDR1 and CDR2: SNHLY, FYNNEI. The CDR3 coding sequence is TGTGCCAGCAGTAAAGGACAGGGAAACTACAATGAGCAGTTCTTC. Amino acids: CASSKGQGNYNEQFF.

DNA of the CDR3: TGTGCCAGCAGCCCCGTGGGGGGGTCCTCGTACGAGCAGTACTTC. Translating gives CASSPVGGSSYEQYF. The genes are TRBV7-2 and TRBJ2-7; 7 nucleotides line up with TRBD2. Germline V gene sequence: CDR1 SGHTA, CDR2 FQGNSA. The V gene end was trimmed by 5 bases and the J gene end by 4 bases; junction bases not matched to a gene: 11. This CDR3 is built from 15 residues.

The chain is built from TRBV7-3 and TRBJ2-7; D is possibly TRBD1 (6 bases). With 1 base removed from V and 5 bases from J, the gap between germline ends came to 18 bases. The CDR3 has 16 amino acids. CDR1 and CDR2 from the germline V gene are SGHTA and FQGTGA. The CDR3: CASSLNSGPGADEQYF. The CDR3 DNA sequence: TGTGCCAGCAGCTTAAATTCAGGGCCAGGGGCGGACGAGCAGTACTTC.

V gene TRBV27 combines with J gene TRBJ1-5; 9 bases line up with TRBD1. The germline CDR1 and CDR2 sequences are MNHEY and SMNVEV (reference sequence). V lost 5 bases to trimming and J lost 1 base; unmatched junction nucleotides: 3. The CDR3 is 15 amino acids. In DNA form, the CDR3 reads TGTGCCAGCAGTCTCGACAGGGGGAGCAATCAGCCCCAGCATTTT. Protein product: CASSLDRGSNQPQHF.

The chain uses TRBV7-2 and TRBJ2-7; D is ambiguous. V was trimmed by 1 base and J by 7 bases, leaving 11 bases between them. The CDR3 has 13 amino acids. The germline CDR1 and CDR2 sequences are SGHTA and FQGNSA. This chain's CDR3 is CASSLESRREQYF. The CDR3 bases are TGTGCCAGCAGCTTAGAGTCCCGCAGGGAGCAGTACTTC.

In this sample, this clone turned up once. The genes are TRBV7-3 and TRBJ2-3; 11 positions match TRBD2. The CDR3 has 14 amino acids. Germline V gene data show CDR1 as SGHTA and CDR2 as FQGTGA. V lost 10 bases to trimming and J lost 0 bases; unmatched junction nucleotides: 3. The CDR3: CATSGGSSTDTQYF. The CDR3 nucleotides read TGTGCCACTAGCGGGGGGTCTAGCACAGATACGCAGTATTTT.

The rearrangement links TRBV7-2 to TRBJ1-6, with D uncertain. Germline V gene lookup returns CDR1 SGHTA and CDR2 FQGNSA. The CDR3 covers 13 residues. V lost 1 base, J lost 7 bases, and 5 bases lay in between. Here the CDR3 DNA reads TGTGCCAGCAGCTTAGGGCGGAATTCACCCCTCCACTTT. This gives the protein CASSLGRNSPLHF.

CDR3 nucleotide sequence: TGTGCCAGCTCACCTAACCCGGGTGGGAGAAATTCACCCCTCCACTTT. Translated: CASSPNPGGRNSPLHF. This chain connects TRBV18 to TRBJ1-6, with D unresolved. The CDR3 loop spans 16 amino acids. Trimming shortened V by 3 bases and J by 7 bases, and 16 bases separated the two germline ends. Looked up from germline, CDR1 is KGHSH and CDR2 is LQKENI.